These T cell receptor beta chains were read from a single sample in a study of spatial heterogeneity in lung cancer. MiXCR, applied by TCRdb to the 5' RACE reads, yields one record per CDR3 protein. This sample carries approximately 12,000 distinct CDR3 sequences, roughly a tenth of them seen once, and the ten largest clones take around 34%. The sequenced sample was PBMCs, obtained at follow-up. Receptor source: a female donor with early-stage non-small cell lung cancer. Each CDR3 is given with its conserved first and last residue. The order of the fields is V gene, J gene, D gene, clone size, CDR3 DNA, CDR3 protein. A D gene is named only where the DNA matches it firmly. For some rows the clone size is stated as once, few or many, or as a class when expanded; others skip it.

TRBV7-3	TRBJ2-1	TRBD1	many	TGTGCCAGCAGCCAGGGGGCCATTGGTGTCAATGAGCAGTTCTTC	CASSQGAIGVNEQFF
TRBV27	TRBJ1-2	-	-	TGTGCCAGCAGTCCCAGACGCTCTAGTAACTATGGCTACACCTTC	CASSPRRSSNYGYTF
TRBV14	TRBJ2-7	-	-	TGTGCCAGCAGCCAAGAGGTAGGGTTTCGCGAGCAGTACTTC	CASSQEVGFREQYF
TRBV2	TRBJ2-3	TRBD1	few	TGTGCCAGCGAGACAGGGGGGTCAGATACGCAGTATTTT	CASETGGSDTQYF
TRBV28	TRBJ2-5	-	-	TGTGCCAGCAGCCCCGGGAGTACCTTGCGGGAGACCCAGTACTTC	CASSPGSTLRETQYF
TRBV7-8	TRBJ2-3	TRBD2	many	TGTGCCAGCAGCCCGGGACTAGCGGGACGGAGGTTCGCAGATACGCAGTATTTT	CASSPGLAGRRFADTQYF
TRBV7-9	TRBJ2-1	-	few	TGTGCCAGCAGTTCGTACCAATCCTACAATGAGCAGTTCTTC	CASSSYQSYNEQFF
TRBV30	TRBJ2-4	-	many	TGTGCCTGGAGTGTAGTTGGAAGGGGGATTCAGTACTTC	CAWSVVGRGIQYF
TRBV6-5	TRBJ2-5	TRBD1	many	TGTGCCAGCAGTTACCTTACAGGGGGAGAGACCCAGTACTTC	CASSYLTGGETQYF
TRBV28	TRBJ2-1	TRBD1	few	TGTGCCAGCAGTAAGGACAGGGTGAGGGATGAGCAGTTCTTC	CASSKDRVRDEQFF
TRBV20-1	TRBJ2-7	TRBD2	many	TGCAGTGCTAGCGGTATGGCTAGCGGGAGGGATTACGAGCAGTACTTC	CSASGMASGRDYEQYF
TRBV7-8	TRBJ2-4	TRBD2	many	TGTGCCAGCAGCCCCGCCGGCGGGGGAGCCAAAAACATTCAGTACTTC	CASSPAGGGAKNIQYF
TRBV28	TRBJ1-1	-	many	TGTGCCAGCAGTTTAACTCGGGGGACTGAAGCTTTCTTT	CASSLTRGTEAFF
TRBV12-2	TRBJ2-7	-	-	TGTGCAAGTCGCCCGACCTCGGGAGAGTATACCCACGAGCAGTACTTC	CASRPTSGEYTHEQYF
TRBV5-1	TRBJ2-3	TRBD1	many	TGCGCCAGCAGCCCAGGGGGCAGCGATACGCAGTATTTT	CASSPGGSDTQYF
TRBV28	TRBJ1-1	-	once	TGTGCCAGCAGTTTGGGGAGGGCCCAGAAGGCTGAAGCTTTCTTT	CASSLGRAQKAEAFF
TRBV28	TRBJ1-1	-	few	TGTGCCAGCATTCCTCCGGGACGTTCTGAAGCTTTCTTT	CASIPPGRSEAFF
TRBV7-2	TRBJ2-1	-	medium-sized	TGTGCCAGCAGCCAGCAGCGTTACAATGAGCAGTTCTTC	CASSQQRYNEQFF
TRBV20-1	TRBJ2-2	-	few	TGCAGTGCCCGGGGTCCAGCCGGCGGGGAGCTGTTTTTT	CSARGPAGGELFF
TRBV2	TRBJ2-1	TRBD1	many	TGTGCCAGCAGCTTCGACAGGGTCTCCTACAATGAGCAGTTCTTC	CASSFDRVSYNEQFF
TRBV6-6	TRBJ2-3	TRBD1	many	TGTGCCAGCAGGGGTTCATCCCAGGGGGCGGCTTACACAGATACGCAGTATTTT	CASRGSSQGAAYTDTQYF
TRBV7-9	TRBJ1-1	-	few	TGTGCCAGCCCCTCCCCGGCTTCTGAAGCTTTCTTT	CASPSPASEAFF
TRBV18	TRBJ2-1	TRBD1	many	TGTGCCAGCTCACTACAGGGGTCCTACAATGAGCAGTTCTTC	CASSLQGSYNEQFF
TRBV20-1	TRBJ2-1	-	medium-sized	TGCAGTGCTAGAATGGGCCAGGGCCCCTACAATGAGCAGTTCTTC	CSARMGQGPYNEQFF
TRBV7-9	TRBJ2-4	-	many	TGTGCCAGCAGCCCCCCGGACAGTATTCAAGGAAACATTCAGTACTTC	CASSPPDSIQGNIQYF
TRBV4-3	TRBJ2-7	TRBD2	many	TGCGCCAGCAGCCCCCATAGCGGGAGCGGGGCTTACGAGCAGTACTTC	CASSPHSGSGAYEQYF
TRBV4-3	TRBJ2-2	-	many	TGCGCCAGCAGCCAAGATCTTCACAGCGCGAACACCGGGGAGCTGTTTTTT	CASSQDLHSANTGELFF
TRBV12-5	TRBJ2-2	TRBD2	few	TGTGCTAGTGCCCCAGGACTAGCGGGAGTATCCGGGGAGCTGTTTTTT	CASAPGLAGVSGELFF
TRBV12-3/TRBV12-4	TRBJ2-7	TRBD2	many	TGTGCCAGCAGTACGGGACTAGCGGGGGGGTCCTACGAGCAGTACTTC	CASSTGLAGGSYEQYF
TRBV18	TRBJ1-3	-	many	TGTGCCAGCTCACCACCCAGTCAGGGGAGCTCTGGAAACACCATATATTTT	CASSPPSQGSSGNTIYF
TRBV21-1	TRBJ2-7	-	many	TGTGCCAGCAGCAAACCCCTGCGGGGCCTACCCTACGAGCAGTACTTC	CASSKPLRGLPYEQYF
TRBV9	TRBJ2-2	-	many	TGTGCCAGCAGCGTAGGCCGGGGGAGTACCGGGGAGCTGTTTTTT	CASSVGRGSTGELFF
TRBV5-4	TRBJ2-3	-	many	TGTGCCAGCAGCAGTTACTCGGAAGATACGCAGTATTTT	CASSSYSEDTQYF
TRBV19	TRBJ1-5	-	many	TGTGCCAGTACGCCCCGGCGGACGAATCAGCCCCAGCATTTT	CASTPRRTNQPQHF